This TCR beta chain stems from a study of blood T cells in healthy people across ages (dated by TCRdb to the mid-2010s). Looking at the study overall: In model experiments, roughly one uniquely barcoded TCR beta cDNA molecule per two T cells was captured by template switching. To avoid experimental bias, donors of different ages were randomly spread across the sequencing lanes. Using the same blood draw, the study looked at two additional independent replicas of 1 million unique cDNA reads for two donors, one aged 18 to 30 and the other aged 80 or older. Using deep sequencing normalized with unique cDNA molecular identifiers, the study measured how TCR beta repertoire diversity changes with age. Donors were grouped into four age groups: young (average 16 years), middle-aged (39), aged (around 66) and long-lived (82).

Donors were about 36 systemically healthy Caucasian individuals from Russia aged roughly 6 to 95 years. Each donor gave 8 to 10 milliliters of peripheral blood, drawn into EDTA-treated Vacutainer tubes. Ficoll-Paque density-gradient centrifugation was used to isolate PBMCs, with at least 7 million per sample. Total RNA, at least 6 micrograms per sample, was extracted from PBMCs with Trizol reagent. For every donor, flow cytometry on a PBMC aliquot measured the percentage of naive CD45RAhigh/CD27high T cells. Study-level results and caveats: Compared with the aged group, the long-lived group had more naive CD4+ T cells, fewer expanded clones and increased TCR diversity, suggesting age selection. Because donor CMV infection status was unknown, age-related changes in expanded clonotypes were potentially confounded. Estimates of total diversity based on one million sequenced T cells were regarded as lower bounds and as underestimates. There was a strong correlation between observed TCR beta diversity and the percentage of naive T cells measured by flow cytometry. Since profiling was done on bulk unsorted PBMCs, naive and antigen-experienced compartments could not be conclusively compared. Observed TCR beta diversity per million T cells fell roughly linearly with age, and a significant reduction was already apparent by age around 40.

This clonotype occurred a few times. Its antigen has not been determined. No base qualities exist here, and no much larger clone lies one base off it. The library was prepared using 5' RACE. Data came from an Illumina HiSeq 2500. The second PCR ran for about 7 to 11 cycles and used a J-beta primer mix along with a sample-barcoded 5' primer. A template-switch 5' adaptor carrying 12 random nucleotides introduced a unique molecular identifier onto each TCR beta cDNA molecule. Each sample yielded at least 2.5 million CDR3-containing paired-end reads. The Mint cDNA synthesis kit, primed by a TRBC-specific oligonucleotide, was used to synthesize first-strand cDNA from all RNA. After uracil-DNA glycosylase treatment, a first 18-cycle PCR used universal primers M1SS and BC2_uni_R on all cDNA. As for how the authors treated the data: Normalization of each sample was performed by random selection of 1 million high-quality reads, each carrying a distinct molecular identifier. Instead of being binned into consensus sequences, reads with shared molecular identifiers were discarded. MiTCR, set to a Q25 quality threshold and the strictest error-elimination algorithm, was used for CDR3 identification, clonotype clustering and error correction. A nonparametric unseen species model with Euler transformation was used to estimate lower-bound total TCR beta diversity. The public reads were reprocessed in TCRdb via fastp at Q25 and MiXCR, keeping in-frame beta chains. Each CDR3 protein gets just one entry, which takes the most common genes and DNA from the rows behind it. These V and J calls originate from TCRdb's pipeline instead of the authors' own analysis. For this sample there are roughly 930,000 distinct CDR3 sequences; roughly 43% appear just once. The leading ten clones occupy 13% of the sample.

Germline trimming amounts to 4 bases on V and 7 bases on J, with 8 as the count of junction bases outside the gene matches. The CDR3 holds 14 amino acids from the cysteine to the phenylalanine. The CDR3 DNA has 42 bases and is translated from base 1. The germline V gene yields SGHRS for CDR1 and YFSETQ for CDR2. The sequencing input was blood. This chain joins TRBV5-1 to TRBJ2-1; a stretch of 7 junction bases matches TRBD1. This clonotype originated in a man aged 25-45 years in good health. The sequence in DNA is TGCGCCAGCAGCATCGAAGGGGGCCTAAATGAGCAGTTCTTC. This yields the protein CASSIEGGLNEQFF.